One and the same sample provided the 17 T cell receptor beta chains below, sequenced in a study of T cell repertoires in aging, cancer and after chemotherapy. Peripheral blood genomic DNA, not sorted cells or RNA, was the template. Multiplex touch-down PCR with TRB-A/B primers amplified rearranged V-D-J TRB sequences. One entry per CDR3 protein results from TCRdb running MiXCR on the multiplex PCR reads. The sample includes about 8,700 distinct CDR3 sequences, over 30% of them seen just once. The sample taken for sequencing was blood. The receptors here all came from a human donor in good health.

The table lists this clonotype with a few counts. This chain joins TRBV27 and TRBJ2-7, with a tentative D call TRBD2 (5 bases). This CDR3 spans 13 amino acids. Germline lookup yields CDR1 MNHEY and CDR2 SMNVEV (reference sequence). V was shortened by 5 bases and J by 1 base, with 9 bases between the two germline ends. The CDR3 nucleotides are TGTGCCAGCAGTACCACTAGATCCTACGAGCAGTACTTC. This sequence encodes CASSTTRSYEQYF.

Concerning this clonotype itself: The CDR3 does not close with the conserved phenylalanine or tryptophan, likely indicating a read error. Because the CDR3's place on the DNA is in doubt, the DNA is left out and the CDR3 is given as listed by TCRdb. The chain couples TRBV20-1 to TRBJ1-6; the listed D gene, TRBD1, was not tested against the DNA. The CDR3 comprises 11 residues, both ends counted. Germline V gene sequence: CDR1 DFQATT, CDR2 SNEGSKA (reference sequence). CDR3 sequence: CRASGKEEQYG.

The V gene is TRBV27, the J gene TRBJ1-1; D gene uncertain. The ends were cut back, 5 bases at V and 2 bases at J, with 12 bases in the middle. The CDR3 is made up of 14 amino acids. Per germline, CDR1 MNHEY and CDR2 SMNVEV (reference sequence). The CDR3 here is CASSPYNDNTEAFF. The CDR3 bases are TGTGCCAGCAGTCCCTATAACGACAACACTGAAGCTTTCTTT.

This chain uses TRBV18 with TRBJ2-2; D might be TRBD1 (6 bases). The germline V gene has CDR1 KGHSH and CDR2 LQKENI. Deletions cut 3 bases from V and 8 bases from J, with 16 bases between. CDR3 length: 15 amino acids. This chain's CDR3 is CASSPLSGEVGELFF. CDR3 sequence (DNA): TGTGCCAGCTCACCGCTCTCAGGGGAAGTAGGGGAGCTGTTTTTT. The full variable domain, in which reference TRBV18 and TRBJ2-2 provide the parts outside the CDR3, is NAGVMQNPRHLVRRRGQEARLRCSPMKGHSHVYWYRQLPEEGLKFMVYLQKENIIDESGMPKERFSAEFPKEGPSILRIQQVVRGDSAAYFCASSPLSGEVGELFFGEGSRLTVL.

This clonotype was seen more than once but under ten times. The chain recombines TRBV20-1 with TRBJ1-1; 7 bases match TRBD1. The CDR3 has 15 residues. The trim removed 5 bases at V and 1 base at J, leaving 10 bases unmatched. CDR1 is DFQATT, CDR2 SNEGSKA, per germline (reference sequence). The CDR3 here is CSAPRGPGWNTEAFF. The CDR3 nucleotides are TGCAGTGCTCCAAGGGGGCCGGGGTGGAACACTGAAGCTTTCTTT.

J is TRBJ2-2 and V is TRBV18, with D possibly being TRBD1 (6 bases). Trimming cost V 6 bases and J 0 bases, with 8 bases left between them. The germline V gene encodes CDR1 KGHSH and CDR2 LQKENI. The CDR3 is 14 amino acids. The DNA for the CDR3 is TGTGCCAGCTCCGGGACAACGAACACCGGGGAGCTGTTTTTT. Translation gives CASSGTTNTGELFF.

This clonotype is categorized as medium-sized (0.01 to 0.1%). This chain joins TRBV6-1 and TRBJ2-3; TRBD2 matches 11 bases. J was trimmed by 4 bases and V by 1 base; bases with no gene match: 1. The CDR3 is 15 amino acids. Germline V gives CDR1 MNHNS, CDR2 SASEGT. DNA of the CDR3: TGTGCCAGCAGTGAAGTAGCGGGAGGGCCAGATACGCAGTATTTT. Encoded protein: CASSEVAGGPDTQYF.

Of note for this clonotype: One end of the junction varies from germline; a read error may be responsible. The chain recombines TRBV11-2 with TRBJ2-1; D might be TRBD1 (6 bases). Germline V gene lookup returns CDR1 SGHAT and CDR2 FQNNGV. CDR3 length equals 15 residues. The CDR3 DNA reads as TGCGCCAGCAGCTTACAGGTAGGGGGTGAGAATGAGCAGTTCTTC. This codes for CASSLQVGGENEQFF.

V is TRBV20-1 and J is TRBJ2-7; D gene uncertain. Trimming stripped 0 bases from V and 4 bases from J, with 4 bases between. The CDR3 sequence is 11 residues long. CDR1 DFQATT and CDR2 SNEGSKA come from the germline V gene (reference sequence). This CDR3 is CSARDLYEQYF. The CDR3 nucleotides are TGCAGTGCTAGAGATCTATACGAGCAGTACTTC.

J is TRBJ2-3 and V is TRBV7-9; D is ambiguous. The germline V gene encodes CDR1 SEHNR and CDR2 FQNEAQ (reference sequence). The V and J ends lost 1 base and 3 bases respectively, with 8 bases between them. This CDR3 is built from 14 residues. CDR3 sequence: CASSLGARTDTQYF. DNA of the CDR3: TGTGCCAGCAGCTTAGGGGCTAGAACAGATACGCAGTATTTT.

This clonotype has only a few counts. In DNA form, the CDR3 reads TGTGCCAGCACCCCGTTACAGGGGAGCTATGGCTACACCTTC. This codes for CASTPLQGSYGYTF. The chain joins TRBV12-3 or TRBV12-4 to TRBJ1-2, with 7 positions matching TRBD1. V gave up 7 bases and J gave up 4 bases; unmatched junction bases: 9. The CDR3 extends over 14 amino acids.

This clonotype was recorded a few times. V is TRBV7-6 and J is TRBJ2-7, with D perhaps assigned TRBD1 or TRBD2 (5 bases each). Deletions cut 3 bases from V and 3 bases from J, with 9 bases between. This CDR3 is built from 13 residues. Per germline, CDR1 SGHVS and CDR2 FNYEAQ. The CDR3: CASSLGPNYEQYF. DNA of the CDR3: TGTGCCAGCAGCTTGGGACCAAACTACGAGCAGTACTTC. The full variable domain, rest sourced from reference TRBV7-6 and TRBJ2-7, is GAGVSQSPRYKVTKRGQDVALRCDPISGHVSLYWYRQALGQGPEFLTYFNYEAQQDKSGLPNDRFSAERPEGSISTLTIQRTEQRDSAMYRCASSLGPNYEQYFGPGTRLTVT.

The rearrangement joins TRBV11-2 to TRBJ2-5, with 10 bases that match TRBD1. The CDR3 has 15 residues. Germline V gives CDR1 SGHAT, CDR2 FQNNGV. V gave up 6 bases and J gave up 5 bases; unmatched junction bases: 9. The CDR3 loop is CASRQGQGKRETQYF. The CDR3 bases are TGTGCCAGCAGACAGGGACAGGGGAAGCGGGAGACCCAGTACTTC.

This clonotype occurred a few times. V and J are TRBV6-5 and TRBJ1-1, with D hard to call. V was shortened by 6 bases and J by 5 bases, with 16 bases between the two germline ends. Germline assignment: CDR1 MNHEY and CDR2 SVGAGI. The CDR3 spans 14 residues. The CDR3 nucleotides are TGTGCCAGCAGCTCAGGCGATTCGAGGACTGAAGCTTTCTTT. This gives the protein CASSSGDSRTEAFF.

The chain uses TRBV10-3 and TRBJ2-7; 8 bases fit TRBD2. The CDR3 loop spans 15 amino acids. Trimming removed 5 bases from V and 0 bases from J; junction bases left unmatched: 6. Germline loops: CDR1 ENHRY, CDR2 SYGVKD. The CDR3 nucleotides are TGTGCCATCAGTCAAACTAGCGGCAACTCCTACGAGCAGTACTTC. Translated: CAISQTSGNSYEQYF.

This clonotype was picked up a small number of times. This chain uses TRBV20-1 with TRBJ1-1, with 8 bases identical to TRBD1. V gave up 5 bases and J gave up 4 bases; unmatched junction bases: 6. From germline, CDR1 is DFQATT and CDR2 SNEGSKA (reference sequence). CDR3 length: 13 amino acids. CDR3 protein: CSAGTGWGTEAFF. The CDR3 DNA reads TGCAGTGCTGGGACAGGCTGGGGCACTGAAGCTTTCTTT.

The genes are TRBV12-3 or TRBV12-4 and TRBJ2-1, with TRBD2 matching 13 bases. CDR3 size: 20 residues. The V segment lost 4 bases and the J segment 5 bases; nucleotides outside the gene matches: 17. CDR3 loop: CASSSRPAFLTSGRHNEQFF. Written as DNA, the CDR3 is TGTGCCAGCAGTTCCCGACCCGCCTTTCTGACTAGCGGGAGGCACAATGAGCAGTTCTTC.